These 25 T cell receptor beta chains were sequenced from one sample in a study of technical replicates of blood from several donors. Sequencing used immunoSEQ multiplex PCR; TCRdb keeps in-frame clones, though not all of them. The sample has 60,000 to 85,000 clones; 90% to 95% are singletons. What was sequenced was T cells isolated from PBMCs. These TCRs come from a human donor in good health.

V is TRBV13 and J is TRBJ2-7, with TRBD1 as a possible D gene (6 bases). The V gene lost 6 bases and the J gene lost 0 bases, with 12 bases spanning the gap. The CDR3 covers 14 residues. The V gene's germline CDR1 is PRHDT and CDR2 FYEKMQ (reference sequence). The CDR3 loop reads CASRDQGRSYEQYF. The CDR3 nucleotides read TGTGCCAGCAGGGACCAGGGGCGCTCCTACGAGCAGTACTTC.

The chain has TRBV28 and TRBJ1-5; the D gene is possibly TRBD1 (6 bases). The germline V gene has CDR1 MDHEN and CDR2 SYDVKM. The CDR3 extends over 15 amino acids. Trimming shortened V by 11 bases and J by 0 bases, and 17 bases separated the two germline ends. DNA for the CDR3: TGTGCCGGTTCCGGGGGGCGGGTTAGCAATCAGCCCCAGCATTTT. Translated, it gives CAGSGGRVSNQPQHF.

The rearrangement joins TRBV6-1 to TRBJ1-4; D is ambiguous. The V gene lost 1 base and the J gene lost 4 bases, with 7 bases spanning the gap. CDR1 and CDR2 (germline): MNHNS, SASEGT. There are 14 residues in the CDR3. The CDR3 loop is CASSEVLLNEKLFF. CDR3 in DNA: TGTGCCAGCAGTGAAGTACTACTTAATGAAAAACTGTTTTTT.

This sequence joins TRBV10-1 and TRBJ2-7; no clear D gene. V lost 5 bases and J lost 5, with 7 bases in between. This CDR3 contains 11 residues. CDR1 and CDR2 from the germline V gene are WNHNN and SYGVQD (reference sequence). The CDR3 sequence is CASSSTDEQYF. The CDR3 DNA sequence: TGCGCCAGCAGTAGCACAGACGAGCAGTACTTC.

The V and J genes are TRBV10-3 and TRBJ2-7, with TRBD1 as a possible D gene (6 bases). Germline-derived CDR1 and CDR2 are ENHRY and SYGVKD. Trimming left V 5 bases short and J 6 bases short, with 20 bases between. The CDR3 is 15 residues long. The chain's CDR3 is CAISSRTLLGGEQYF. As DNA, the CDR3 is TGTGCCATCAGTTCAAGGACACTCCTAGGGGGCGAGCAGTACTTC.

This rearrangement joins TRBV25-1 to TRBJ2-7; 7 bases are a match to TRBD1. CDR1 is MGHDK, CDR2 SYGVNS, per germline. This CDR3 comprises 12 residues. With V trimmed by 5 bases and J by 7 bases, 5 bases remained unmatched. DNA for the CDR3: TGTGCCAGCAGTAACAGGGGCCGGGAGCAGTACTTC. Translating it yields CASSNRGREQYF.

This rearrangement joins TRBV6-6 to TRBJ2-2; 7 nucleotides align to TRBD2. This CDR3 is built from 13 residues. V lost 5 bases to trimming and J lost 5 bases; unmatched junction nucleotides: 2. The germline V gene has CDR1 MNHNY and CDR2 SVGAGI (reference sequence). Here the CDR3 reads CASSPRGTGELFF. For the CDR3, the DNA is TGTGCCAGCAGTCCGCGGGGGACCGGGGAGCTGTTTTTT.

J is TRBJ1-5 and V is TRBV4-1, with D uncertain. Per the germline V gene, CDR1 is MGHRA and CDR2 is YSYEKL. This CDR3 is 13 amino acids long. Trimming removed 3 bases from V and 7 bases from J, with 10 bases in between. CDR3 loop: CASSQSGYQPQHF. As DNA, the CDR3 is TGCGCCAGCAGCCAGTCGGGGTACCAGCCCCAGCATTTT.

J is TRBJ1-4 and V is TRBV18, with TRBD1 identical over 7 bases. Germline V gives CDR1 KGHSH, CDR2 LQKENI. This CDR3 region has 14 residues. The ends lost 6 bases at V and 6 bases at J; junction bases unmatched: 7. CDR3 protein: CASSNRGGDEKLFF. The CDR3 nucleotides are TGTGCCAGCTCCAACAGGGGAGGAGATGAAAAACTGTTTTTT.

The genes are TRBV28 and TRBJ2-2; D not resolved. V lost 4 bases, J lost 0 bases, and 3 bases lay in between. CDR3 length: 13 residues. The V gene's germline CDR1 is MDHEN and CDR2 SYDVKM. The CDR3 DNA reads TGTGCCAGCAGTTCCTCGAACACCGGGGAGCTGTTTTTT. This sequence encodes CASSSSNTGELFF.

The chain combines TRBV13 with TRBJ2-1; 12 nucleotides agree with TRBD2. CDR1 and CDR2 from the germline V gene are PRHDT and FYEKMQ (reference sequence). The V gene end was trimmed by 5 bases and the J gene end by 7 bases; junction bases not matched to a gene: 6. This CDR3 comprises 15 residues. In nucleotides, the CDR3 is TGTGCCAGCAGCACCCGACTAGCGGGAGTGAATGAGCAGTTCTTC. Translated, it gives CASSTRLAGVNEQFF.

CDR3 protein: CASSIRTENTEAFF. DNA of the CDR3: TGTGCCAGCAGCATAAGGACAGAGAACACTGAAGCTTTCTTT. V is TRBV21-1 and J is TRBJ1-1; the table gives TRBD1 as D, unverified against the DNA. TRBV21-1 is shown as a pseudogene. The CDR3 is 14 amino acids.

This chain joins TRBV6-1 and TRBJ2-1; D not resolved. Per germline, CDR1 MNHNS and CDR2 SASEGT. The CDR3 contains 10 residues. V dropped 7 bases and J dropped 6 bases, with 4 bases sitting between them. CDR3: CASTLNEQFF. For the CDR3, the DNA is TGTGCCAGCACCCTCAATGAGCAGTTCTTC.

The V call is TRBV21-1, the J call TRBJ1-2. TRBV21-1 is labeled a pseudogene. The CDR3 has 9 amino acids. In DNA, the CDR3 is TGTGCTCGGGGGGATGGCTACACCTTC. Its protein product is CARGDGYTF.

Regarding this clone: This same CDR3 is encoded by further DNA sequences in the sample. The chain couples TRBV5-1 to TRBJ2-7; weak D call: TRBD1 (6 bases). The CDR3 is 13 residues long. The germline CDR1 and CDR2 sequences are SGHRS and YFSETQ. The V end was cut by 0 bases, the J end by 3 bases, with 7 bases between. The CDR3 nucleotides read TGCGCCAGCAGCTTGGCCAGGGGCTACGAGCAGTACTTC. It is translated as CASSLARGYEQYF.

The CDR3 sequence: CSVDLVGRQSSVYEQYF. The CDR3 DNA is TGCAGCGTTGATTTAGTAGGAAGACAGTCCTCTGTCTACGAGCAGTACTTC. The chain combines TRBV29-1 with TRBJ2-7; TRBD1 might be the D (5 bases). The germline V gene encodes CDR1 SQVTM and CDR2 ANQGSEA. The CDR3 runs 17 residues. V dropped 3 bases and J dropped 3 bases, with 24 bases sitting between them.

CDR3 DNA sequence: TGTGCCATCAGCCGACTAGCGGGAGGGGATGAGCAGTTCTTC. Its protein is CAISRLAGGDEQFF. This chain uses TRBV10-3 with TRBJ2-1, with 14 nucleotides matching TRBD2. V gave up 6 bases and J gave up 8 bases; unmatched junction bases: 3. The CDR3 consists of 14 residues. Germline lookup yields CDR1 ENHRY and CDR2 SYGVKD.

For this clone: A junction end diverges from the germline sequence, so it may reflect a read error. J is TRBJ2-7 and V is TRBV7-7; no reliable D call. CDR3 length equals 14 residues. Per the germline V gene, CDR1 is SSHAT and CDR2 is FNYEAQ (reference sequence). The CDR3 DNA follows: TGTGCTAGCAGCTTGTCAGTAGCCGCCTACGAGCAGTACTTC. This codes for CASSLSVAAYEQYF.

J is TRBJ2-1 and V is TRBV4-1; the D is unclear. V lost 1 base, J lost 0 bases, and 7 bases lay in between. The CDR3 totals 15 residues. The germline V gene has CDR1 MGHRA and CDR2 YSYEKL. The CDR3 protein is CASSQGSYSYNEQFF. In nucleotides, the CDR3 is TGCGCCAGCAGCCAAGGGAGTTACTCCTACAATGAGCAGTTCTTC.

The V and J genes are TRBV15 and TRBJ1-1; TRBD1 aligns across 7 bases. The length of the CDR3 is 14 residues. CDR1 is LNHNV and CDR2 is YYDKDF in the germline V gene (reference sequence). V was clipped by 5 bases and J by 7 bases; unmatched bases: 10. The CDR3 spells CATSFYGTALEAFF. The CDR3 DNA sequence: TGTGCCACCAGCTTCTACGGGACAGCCCTTGAAGCTTTCTTT. Using reference TRBV15 and TRBJ1-1 for the parts outside the CDR3, the full variable domain is DAMVIQNPRYQVTQFGKPVTLSCSQTLNHNVMYWYQQKSSQAPKLLFHYYDKDFNNEADTPDNFQSRRPNTSFCFLDIRSPGLGDTAMYLCATSFYGTALEAFFGQGTRLTVV.

The chain joins TRBV7-2 to TRBJ2-7; the D gene is possibly TRBD2 (6 bases). The CDR3 runs to 14 residues. V lost 3 bases and J lost 2, with 11 bases in between. Germline loops: CDR1 SGHTA, CDR2 FQGNSA. The CDR3 sequence is CASSFFPGAYEQYF. The CDR3 DNA follows: TGTGCCAGCAGCTTCTTCCCGGGAGCCTACGAGCAGTACTTC.

The V call is TRBV7-2, the J call TRBJ1-5; D is perhaps TRBD1 (5 bases). The CDR3 is 13 residues long. V was trimmed by 5 bases and J by 7 bases, leaving 12 bases between them. Germline CDR1 reads SGHTA; CDR2 reads FQGNSA. CDR3 protein: CASSPTVNQPQHF. The DNA of the CDR3 is TGTGCCAGCAGCCCGACAGTTAACCAGCCCCAGCATTTT.

This chain joins TRBV25-1 and TRBJ1-3; TRBD1 is a possible D gene (6 bases). The germline V gene has CDR1 MGHDK and CDR2 SYGVNS. The CDR3 totals 15 residues. V was pared by 3 bases and J by 7 bases, with 16 bases between. CDR3 DNA: TGTGCCAGCAGTGAGGGACATAATGGTATGAACACCATATATTTT. Amino acids: CASSEGHNGMNTIYF.

The rearrangement uses TRBV5-1 and TRBJ1-2; 8 nucleotides agree with TRBD1. Germline V gene lookup returns CDR1 SGHRS and CDR2 YFSETQ. V gave up 0 bases and J gave up 3 bases; unmatched junction bases: 10. The length of the CDR3 is 17 residues. The CDR3 region is CASSLGGAGGQDYGYTF. The CDR3 coding sequence is TGCGCCAGCAGCTTGGGAGGGGCAGGGGGCCAGGACTATGGCTACACCTTC.

The chain joins TRBV5-1 to TRBJ2-1, with TRBD2 matching over 9 bases. CDR3 length equals 15 residues. V gave up 0 bases and J gave up 3 bases; unmatched junction bases: 1. Germline CDR1 reads SGHRS; CDR2 reads YFSETQ. CDR3 sequence reads: CASSLELAGYNEQFF. The CDR3 nucleotides are TGCGCCAGCAGCTTGGAACTAGCGGGCTACAATGAGCAGTTCTTC.